These 4 T cell receptor beta chains were sequenced from one sample in a study of T cells in Graves' hyperthyroidism and ophthalmopathy (dated by TCRdb to between 2017 and 2020). The library was built by means of multiplex PCR. The instrument given in TCRdb is Illumina HiSeq 2000. TCR beta CDR3 regions were amplified from RNA transcripts. For the first round of RT-PCR on the TCR CDR3, the HTBI primer set was used together with the Qiagen OneStep RT-PCR kit. TCRdb trimmed the raw reads at Q25, called clones with MiXCR and kept productive beta chains. Duplicate CDR3 protein sequences are folded into a single record with the most common DNA and genes. Counted in this sample were around 760,000 distinct CDR3 sequences; 35% of them appeared once. Approximately 31% of the sample is in the top ten clones. The sequencing sample was made of blood. The receptors derive from a woman aged 40 to 50 with Graves' hyperthyroidism.

This clonotype was counted ten times or more. This chain joins TRBV9 and TRBJ1-2; D unresolved. The CDR3 is 15 amino acids. V lost 4 bases to trimming and J lost 7 bases, with 20 bases between them. Germline V CDR1 and CDR2: SGDLS, YYNGEE. The DNA of the CDR3 is TGTGCCAGCAGCACGGAGAAGAGGGAGGGAGGTGGCTACACCTTC. The encoded protein is CASSTEKREGGGYTF.

This clonotype was counted a few times. The genes are TRBV2 and TRBJ2-5; D is undetermined. The germline gives CDR1 SNHLY, CDR2 FYNNEI. The CDR3 contains 12 residues. Trimming took off 5 bases at V and 1 base at J, with 5 bases between the two ends. This CDR3 reads CASSLFQETQYF. The CDR3 nucleotides read TGTGCCAGCAGTTTATTCCAAGAGACCCAGTACTTC. Complete variable domain (other parts from reference TRBV2 and TRBJ2-5): EPEVTQTPSHQVTQMGQEVILRCVPISNHLYFYWYRQILGQKVEFLVSFYNNEISEKSEIFDDQFSVERPDGSNFTLKIRSTKLEDSAMYFCASSLFQETQYFGPGTRLLVL.

The chain uses TRBV12-3 or TRBV12-4 and TRBJ1-3; the match to TRBD1 covers 7 bases. The V segment lost 7 bases and the J segment 5 bases; nucleotides outside the gene matches: 14. The CDR3 totals 16 residues. CDR3 nucleotides: TGTGCCAGCACCTTGGTAGGGGGCGCGAAAAGAAACACCATATATTTT. Its protein is CASTLVGGAKRNTIYF.

This clonotype was counted between two and nine times. The V and J genes are TRBV30 and TRBJ2-7, with no clear D. V lost 0 bases and J 0 bases, leaving 0 bases between the germline ends. Germline assignment: CDR1 GTSNPN and CDR2 SVGIG (reference sequence). CDR3 length: 11 amino acids. CDR3 DNA: TGTGCCTGGAGTGTCTCCTACGAGCAGTACTTC. Its protein product is CAWSVSYEQYF.